The 14 T cell receptor beta chains reported below all come from one sample, sequenced in a study of blood T cells in healthy people across ages. Combining a sample-barcoded 5' primer with a J-beta primer mix, a second PCR ran for roughly 7 to 12 cycles. TCRdb analysed the 5' RACE reads with MiXCR anew, one entry per CDR3 protein. The data hold 1.5 million or so distinct CDR3 sequences, with approximately 42% observed a single time. The sample comprised blood. The receptors here all came from a woman aged 18-30 years in good health.

CDR3 region: CASKTGGIITEAFF. The DNA of the CDR3 is TGTGCCAGCAAAACGGGGGGTATAATCACTGAAGCTTTCTTT. The genes are TRBV25-1 and TRBJ1-1; D perhaps matches TRBD1 (5 bases). The CDR3 has 14 amino acids. In germline, CDR1 is MGHDK, CDR2 SYGVNS. V dropped 7 bases and J dropped 4 bases, with 16 bases sitting between them.

J is TRBJ1-2 and V is TRBV25-1; the D gene is possibly TRBD1 (6 bases). The CDR3 is 14 residues long. CDR1 MGHDK and CDR2 SYGVNS come from the germline V gene. Trimming shortened V by 7 bases and J by 4 bases, and 16 bases separated the two germline ends. CDR3 in amino acids: CASTENDRRYGYTF. The CDR3 DNA is TGTGCCAGCACTGAGAACGACAGGCGCTATGGCTACACCTTC.

The sample holds a few counts of this clonotype. The V gene is TRBV29-1, the J gene TRBJ1-1; no firm D call. The CDR3 totals 13 residues. Per the germline V gene, CDR1 is SQVTM and CDR2 is ANQGSEA. V was pared by 4 bases and J by 1 base, with 10 bases between. The CDR3 loop is CSVVRVGNTEAFF. The CDR3 DNA reads as TGCAGCGTTGTTAGGGTGGGGAACACTGAAGCTTTCTTT.

J is TRBJ2-1 and V is TRBV11-2; 7 nucleotides agree with TRBD1. The CDR3 covers 15 residues. J lost 10 bases, V lost 3 bases, and 12 bases had no gene match. Germline CDR1 and CDR2: SGHAT and FQNNGV. The CDR3: CASSFTPDRTLEQFF. In DNA form, the CDR3 reads TGTGCCAGCAGCTTTACCCCGGACAGGACCCTCGAGCAGTTCTTC.

This clonotype was seen a few times. The chain employs TRBV5-1 and TRBJ1-2; 9 bases agree with TRBD1. The CDR3 extends over 15 amino acids. J gave up 8 bases and V 4 bases, and 12 bases lay outside the gene matches. Germline CDR1 SGHRS, CDR2 YFSETQ. The CDR3 DNA is TGCGCCAGCAGCCCATGGACAGGGGATGAATCGGGCTACACCTTC. Translating gives CASSPWTGDESGYTF.

The genes are TRBV4-3 and TRBJ2-1; tentatively, D is TRBD2 (5 bases). V shed 1 base and J shed 4 bases, with 11 bases lying between them. The CDR3 is made up of 15 amino acids. Germline V gives CDR1 LGHNA, CDR2 YSLEER. The CDR3 DNA reads TGCGCCAGCAGCCAAGGGCGAGCGGTATACAATGAGCAGTTCTTC. This encodes CASSQGRAVYNEQFF.

The CDR3 sequence is CASSLASGLKGNEQFF. Here the CDR3 DNA reads TGCGCCAGCAGCTTGGCCTCGGGTTTAAAGGGCAATGAGCAGTTCTTC. This sequence joins TRBV5-1 and TRBJ2-1; D gene uncertain. There are 16 residues in the CDR3. V dropped 0 bases and J dropped 6 bases, with 16 bases sitting between them. Germline CDR1 SGHRS, CDR2 YFSETQ.

This clonotype was picked up a small number of times. CDR3 sequence (DNA): TGTGCCAGCAGTTTACGGCAGCCCCAGCATTTT. It encodes CASSLRQPQHF. The V gene is TRBV27, the J gene TRBJ1-5; no clear D. Trimming left V 2 bases short and J 7 bases short, with 3 bases between. This CDR3 contains 11 residues. The germline gives CDR1 MNHEY, CDR2 SMNVEV (reference sequence).

This clonotype occurred a few times. The chain recombines TRBV2 with TRBJ2-5; the match to TRBD2 covers 8 bases. The closer fit of TRBJ2-7 to the DNA end suggests the J call may be wrong. Per the germline V gene, CDR1 is SNHLY and CDR2 is FYNNEI. The CDR3 is made up of 13 amino acids. The CDR3 DNA reads TGTGCCAGCAGTGCCGGGACTAGGGTCGAGCAGTACTTC. Protein: CASSAGTRVEQYF.

This clonotype was seen repeatedly, ten times or more. The chain uses TRBV6-5 and TRBJ2-1; TRBD1 is a possible D gene (6 bases). There are 15 residues in the CDR3. CDR1 and CDR2 (germline): MNHEY, SVGAGI. Trimming removed 0 bases from V and 2 bases from J, with 8 bases in between. CDR3 in DNA: TGTGCCAGCAGTTACTCCGGGACAACCTACAATGAGCAGTTCTTC. It translates to CASSYSGTTYNEQFF.

There are a few counts of this clonotype. This chain joins TRBV9 and TRBJ2-7; no clear D. CDR3 length: 13 residues. The V gene's germline CDR1 is SGDLS and CDR2 YYNGEE. V was trimmed by 3 bases and J by 0 bases, leaving 7 bases between them. The CDR3 DNA sequence: TGTGCCAGCAGCGGGCCCCCCTCCTACGAGCAGTACTTC. Its translation: CASSGPPSYEQYF.

For the CDR3, the DNA is TGCAGTGCCTTCGCCGGGACAGGGGCTGGTGGCCATAATTCACCCCTCCACTTT. Encoded protein: CSAFAGTGAGGHNSPLHF. The J gene is TRBJ1-6, the V gene TRBV20-1; 10 bases agree with TRBD1. The CDR3 runs to 18 residues. Germline V gives CDR1 DFQATT, CDR2 SNEGSKA (reference sequence). V shed 6 bases and J 5 bases; nucleotides not matched to a gene: 16.

The rearrangement uses TRBV12-3 or TRBV12-4 and TRBJ1-2; 8 nucleotides match TRBD1. V dropped 7 bases and J dropped 8; count of bases not matched to a gene: 12. The CDR3 length is 14 residues. CDR3 DNA sequence: TGTGCCAGCAACTTTGGACAGGGACGGCGAGGCTACACCTTC. Translation: CASNFGQGRRGYTF.

This clonotype appeared a few times. The V and J genes are TRBV11-2 and TRBJ2-3; 14 bases map to TRBD2. V was clipped by 1 base and J by 5 bases; unmatched bases: 11. Germline CDR1 reads SGHAT; CDR2 reads FQNNGV. The CDR3 is 19 amino acids. The CDR3 loop is CASSLGRVTSGGAQDTQYF. The CDR3 coding sequence is TGTGCCAGCAGCTTAGGGCGTGTGACTAGCGGGGGGGCCCAAGATACGCAGTATTTT.